The clone carrying this TCR beta chain was observed many times. As yet, its antigen is unknown. The data derive from a study of T cell repertoires in cytomegalovirus infection. Whole-study context: From public TCR beta signatures came an indication of both CMV infection and matching HLA type. Points from the study as a whole: Pooled public TCR beta family frequency picked out CMV carriers with the relevant HLA. Dominating the ex vivo response were TCR beta clonotypes that were CMV-specific and HLA-C-restricted.

One entry per CDR3 protein, called by TCRdb with MiXCR from the reads. The data hold 100,000 to 150,000 distinct CDR3 sequences, with about 24% observed a single time. CDR3 length: 19 residues. The V and J ends lost 0 bases and 5 bases, in that order; junction bases with no gene match: 8. The V gene's germline CDR1 is MGHRA and CDR2 YSYEKL. Sequenced: PBMCs, sequenced either directly or after in vitro stimulation (not recorded which). The rearrangement links TRBV4-1 to TRBJ2-1; 15 bases map to TRBD2. The source of this sequence is a human donor in good health (CMV status not recorded). Some clones in this sample may be carry-over from other donors' samples. CDR3 protein: CASSQEPGLAGGLNNEQFF. The CDR3 bases are TGCGCCAGCAGCCAAGAACCGGGACTAGCGGGAGGCCTCAACAATGAGCAGTTCTTC.